The sequence of this TCR beta chain was determined in a study of blood T cell repertoires in COVID-19. In the authors' workflow: Using reference gene primer amplification, nucleated cell counts were estimated. Assay used: immunoSEQ multiplex PCR; TCRdb lists only in-frame clones, some missing. The V and J calls and clone size come from that table; D and trimming were worked out from the DNA. This sample has about 190,000 clones; approximately 84% occur once, and the top ten carry roughly 3.2%. V was cut by 2 bases and J by 1 base, with 7 bases left in between. The germline V gene has CDR1 SNHLY and CDR2 FYNNEI. The length of the CDR3 is 14 residues. Clinical history reported by participants formed the basis on which cohorts were assigned. Cohort 3 recovery required two negative PCRs, clearance, or symptom resolution.

The chain employs TRBV2 and TRBJ2-3, with D unresolved. The sample comprised PBMCs or T cells enriched from blood (not recorded which). The sequence was obtained from a woman aged 25 to 39 who had recovered from COVID-19. The CDR3 sequence: CASSESQGTDTQYF. The CDR3 coding sequence is TGTGCCAGCAGTGAAAGTCAGGGCACAGATACGCAGTATTTT.